These 7 T cell receptor beta chains were all obtained from the same sample, sequenced in a study of T cell repertoires in cytomegalovirus infection. TCRdb ran MiXCR on the reads and lists one entry per CDR3 protein. The data show about 260,000 distinct CDR3 sequences, with roughly 9% seen just once and about 15% held by the top ten. The sequencing input was PBMCs. These TCRs come from a human donor in good health (CMV status not recorded). Some clones in this sample may be carry-over from other donors' samples.

This clonotype was seen many times. The gene calls are TRBV7-6 and TRBJ2-3; TRBD1 agrees at 7 bases. Trimming at V came to 1 base and at J to 1 base, leaving 11 bases not matched to a gene. Per germline, CDR1 SGHVS and CDR2 FNYEAQ. The CDR3 length is 18 residues. The DNA of the CDR3 is TGTGCCAGCAGCTTAGGAGAGGGGGCAGGCGTGGGCACAGATACGCAGTATTTT. It yields the protein CASSLGEGAGVGTDTQYF.

In this sample, this clonotype turned up many times. J is TRBJ2-1 and V is TRBV5-1, with D hard to call. CDR1 is SGHRS and CDR2 is YFSETQ in the germline V gene. Trimming shortened V by 1 base and J by 9 bases, and 17 bases separated the two germline ends. The CDR3 is made up of 15 amino acids. Here the CDR3 reads CASSLTLAGQTEQFF. The DNA for the CDR3 is TGCGCCAGCAGCTTGACTTTAGCTGGCCAGACTGAGCAGTTCTTC.

This clonotype was picked up many times. The chain joins TRBV11-3 to TRBJ2-7; D might be TRBD1 (6 bases). V dropped 5 bases and J dropped 4 bases, with 15 bases sitting between them. CDR1 is SGHNT, CDR2 YENEEA, per germline. This CDR3 is 14 amino acids long. The CDR3 coding sequence is TGTGCCAGCAGCCCACAGGGAGAGGATTACGAGCAGTACTTC. It translates to CASSPQGEDYEQYF.

At least ten counts were recorded for this clonotype. The chain couples TRBV5-1 to TRBJ1-1; TRBD1 might be the D (5 bases). Looked up from germline, CDR1 is SGHRS and CDR2 is YFSETQ. V was cut by 2 bases and J by 1 base, with 9 bases left in between. This CDR3 has 14 residues. CDR3 nucleotides: TGCGCCAGCAGCTTTAACCAGGGGAACACTGAAGCTTTCTTT. Its translation: CASSFNQGNTEAFF.

This clonotype has a handful of counts. The chain uses TRBV6-6 and TRBJ1-2, with TRBD1 as a possible D gene (5 bases). The CDR3 consists of 14 residues. V dropped 6 bases and J dropped 5 bases, with 16 bases sitting between them. Germline V lookup: CDR1 MNHNY, CDR2 SVGAGI (reference sequence). CDR3 coding DNA: TGTGCCAGCAGCCTACCCGGGGCCCCTTATGGCTACACCTTC. It encodes CASSLPGAPYGYTF.

This clonotype was found many times. The chain couples TRBV7-2 to TRBJ1-1, with D unclear. This CDR3 spans 15 amino acids. Trimming removed 1 base at V and 0 bases at J, with 9 bases between. Germline assignment: CDR1 SGHTA and CDR2 FQGNSA. The chain's CDR3 is CASSLGREMNTEAFF. In DNA, the CDR3 is TGTGCCAGCAGCTTAGGGCGGGAGATGAACACTGAAGCTTTCTTT.

The chain carries TRBV19 and TRBJ1-1; no definite D call. The CDR3 covers 13 residues. V was pared by 7 bases and J by 1 base, with 10 bases between. Germline V gives CDR1 LNHDA, CDR2 SQIVND (reference sequence). DNA of the CDR3: TGTGCCAGTAAGAAACCGACGAACACTGAAGCTTTCTTT. Encoded protein: CASKKPTNTEAFF.